This TCR beta chain was documented in a study of T cell responses to AZD1222 COVID-19 vaccine. Study information: Pooling was applied to second doses at about 4 or about 12 weeks. General study findings and limits: White British donors predominated, females outnumbered males, and clonal diversity was possibly underestimated. Repertoire sampling occurred only after the peak T cell response.

The method was immunoSEQ multiplex PCR; TCRdb's version includes in-frame clones alone and lacks a portion of them. The sample shows some 140,000 clones, roughly 82% of them seen only once. Trimming took off 2 bases at V and 2 bases at J, with 5 bases between the two ends. The CDR3 loop spans 13 amino acids. Germline-derived CDR1 and CDR2 are MDHEN and SYDVKM. About this clone: Its cognate antigen is unknown.

The receptor's source is an adult in good health. The sample in question was peripheral blood, obtained on day 0 of AZD1222 vaccination. The chain uses TRBV28 and TRBJ2-3, with D uncertain. The CDR3: CASSLGPTDTQYF. The CDR3 DNA sequence: TGTGCCAGCAGTTTAGGACCCACAGATACGCAGTATTTT.